The 18 T cell receptor beta chains below come from one sample, sequenced in a study of OX40 agonist ivuxolimab in advanced cancers. Using immunoSEQ multiplex PCR, the repertoire was profiled, and TCRdb retains in-frame clones only, with some absent. The sample lists some 25,000 clones, around 85% seen once, with about 25% in the top ten. Sequenced here: CD4+ or CD8+ T cells sorted from blood, sampled in a trial of the OX40 agonist ivuxolimab. The receptors derive from an adult with an advanced solid tumor such as melanoma, head and neck, liver or kidney cancer.

The chain joins TRBV6-4 to TRBJ2-1; TRBD2 matches 12 bases. CDR1 MRHNA and CDR2 SNTAGT come from the germline V gene. There are 16 residues in the CDR3. V shed 3 bases, J shed 8 bases, and the junction held 8 bases outside the gene matches. The CDR3 loop is CASSEGLAGGPDEQFF. DNA for the CDR3: TGTGCCAGCAGTGAAGGGCTAGCGGGAGGGCCGGATGAGCAGTTCTTC.

This chain links TRBV7-9 with TRBJ2-3; D may match TRBD1 or TRBD2 (5 bases each). This CDR3 spans 16 amino acids. V lost 5 bases and J 0 bases, leaving 15 bases between the germline ends. The germline gives CDR1 SEHNR, CDR2 FQNEAQ (reference sequence). DNA for the CDR3: TGTGCCAGCAGCGTATCGAGGGACCGAAGCACAGATACGCAGTATTTT. Residues: CASSVSRDRSTDTQYF.

The chain carries TRBV27 and TRBJ2-3, with D perhaps given as TRBD1 or TRBD2 (5 bases each). The CDR3 extends over 14 amino acids. The ends were cut back, 7 bases at V and 2 bases at J, with 13 bases in the middle. Germline lookup yields CDR1 MNHEY and CDR2 SMNVEV (reference sequence). The CDR3 DNA reads as TGTGCCAGCACTCCGGGGACCCTCACAGATACGCAGTATTTT. Translating gives CASTPGTLTDTQYF.

This clone has a single count. The rearrangement joins TRBV10-3 to TRBJ2-2; D gene uncertain. Trimming left V 11 bases short and J 7 bases short, with 11 bases between. Per germline, CDR1 ENHRY and CDR2 SYGVKD. This CDR3 has 11 amino acids. This chain's CDR3 is CAAFFGGELFF. The CDR3 nucleotides are TGTGCCGCCTTTTTTGGCGGGGAGCTGTTTTTT.

CDR3 in amino acids: CASSPSRTGLDGYTF. In DNA form, the CDR3 reads TGCGCCAGCAGCCCGTCCCGGACAGGGCTGGATGGCTACACCTTC. This chain connects TRBV4-3 to TRBJ1-2, with TRBD1 matching over 8 bases. In germline, CDR1 is LGHNA, CDR2 YSLEER. Unmatched junction bases numbered 10, after V lost 4 bases and J lost 6 bases. CDR3 length equals 15 residues.

The chain recombines TRBV7-2 with TRBJ2-5; no clear D gene. This CDR3 contains 13 residues. The germline V gene encodes CDR1 SGHTA and CDR2 FQGNSA. The V end was cut by 2 bases, the J end by 5 bases, with 9 bases between. The DNA for the CDR3 is TGTGCCAGCAGCTTATGGGTAGGCGAGACCCAGTACTTC. Encoded protein: CASSLWVGETQYF.

The chain is built from TRBV6-1 and TRBJ2-7; D gene unclear. With 7 bases removed from V and 2 bases from J, the gap between germline ends came to 15 bases. Germline assignment: CDR1 MNHNS and CDR2 SASEGT. The CDR3 is 14 amino acids. The CDR3 DNA is TGTGCCAGCAAGTACTCAGCGAAGCCCTACGAGCAGTACTTC. Encoded protein: CASKYSAKPYEQYF.

The chain couples TRBV5-8 to TRBJ2-1; unclear D gene. Germline assignment: CDR1 SGHTS and CDR2 YDEGEE. Trimming shortened V by 4 bases and J by 3 bases, and 2 bases separated the two germline ends. The CDR3 contains 11 residues. CDR3 protein: CASSHYNEQFF. CDR3 coding DNA: TGTGCCAGCAGCCACTACAATGAGCAGTTCTTC.

The chain is built from TRBV28 and TRBJ2-3, with 7 bases lining up with TRBD1. Germline-derived CDR1 and CDR2 are MDHEN and SYDVKM. V gave up 3 bases and J gave up 4 bases; unmatched junction bases: 4. CDR3 length equals 14 residues. In DNA form, the CDR3 reads TGTGCCAGCAGTTTCGAGGGGGCGGCAGATACGCAGTATTTT. Encoded protein: CASSFEGAADTQYF.

This clone was found once. The genes are TRBV5-6 and TRBJ2-7; a weak D match, TRBD1 (6 bases). The CDR3 contains 15 residues. Looked up from germline, CDR1 is SGHDT and CDR2 is YYEEEE. V shed 1 base and J shed 0 bases, with 11 bases lying between them. Written as DNA, the CDR3 is TGTGCCAGCAGCTTGACCCGGACAGACTCCTACGAGCAGTACTTC. As protein: CASSLTRTDSYEQYF.

This clone was found once. This chain links TRBV11-2 with TRBJ2-7, with 7 bases fitting TRBD2. The CDR3 runs to 13 residues. The trim removed 7 bases at V and 3 bases at J, leaving 6 bases unmatched. Germline CDR1 and CDR2: SGHAT and FQNNGV. CDR3 nucleotide sequence: TGTGCCAGCAAAGCGGGATTCTACTACGAGCAGTACTTC. Protein: CASKAGFYYEQYF.

The rearrangement links TRBV19 to TRBJ1-1; no reliable D call. The CDR3 runs to 11 residues. V was trimmed by 3 bases and J by 8 bases, leaving 7 bases between them. Germline V gene sequence: CDR1 LNHDA, CDR2 SQIVND (reference sequence). CDR3 nucleotides: TGTGCCAGTAGTATTGAGGGAGAAGCTTTCTTT. Translation gives CASSIEGEAFF.

DNA for the CDR3: TGCGCCAGCAGCCCAGAATATACGGGACAGGGGTTCTACGAGCAGTACTTC. Translated, it gives CASSPEYTGQGFYEQYF. The chain combines TRBV4-1 with TRBJ2-7; 10 bases map to TRBD1. The CDR3 totals 17 residues. Germline-derived CDR1 and CDR2 are MGHRA and YSYEKL. J was trimmed by 3 bases and V by 4 bases; bases with no gene match: 12.

The V and J genes are TRBV11-3 and TRBJ2-1; D gene unclear. From germline, CDR1 is SGHNT and CDR2 YENEEA. Trimming stripped 1 base from V and 6 bases from J, with 1 base between. This CDR3 region has 11 residues. The DNA of the CDR3 is TGTGCCAGCAGCTTAGGCAATGAGCAGTTCTTC. This codes for CASSLGNEQFF.

This rearrangement joins TRBV2 to TRBJ2-6; TRBD1 matches at 7 bases. Unmatched junction bases numbered 10, after V lost 6 bases and J lost 5 bases. The CDR3 is 16 residues long. Per germline, CDR1 SNHLY and CDR2 FYNNEI. The CDR3 region is CASRDGQALWANVLTF. The CDR3 DNA is TGTGCCAGCAGGGATGGACAGGCACTCTGGGCCAACGTCCTGACTTTC.

The rearrangement joins TRBV27 to TRBJ2-7; 9 nucleotides line up with TRBD1. Germline trimming cut 3 bases from V and 3 bases from J; bases unmatched to any gene: 3. The CDR3 extends over 14 amino acids. Germline V gives CDR1 MNHEY, CDR2 SMNVEV (reference sequence). CDR3 in DNA: TGTGCCAGCAGTTTCTCGGGACAGGGCTACGAGCAGTACTTC. As protein: CASSFSGQGYEQYF.

The chain joins TRBV5-6 to TRBJ2-7; the D is unclear. Germline V lookup: CDR1 SGHDT, CDR2 YYEEEE. The CDR3 spans 13 residues. V lost 2 bases and J lost 2, with 8 bases in between. The CDR3 coding sequence is TGTGCCAGCAGCTTCCAGGTAACCTACGAGCAGTACTTC. Translation gives CASSFQVTYEQYF.

This sequence joins TRBV19 and TRBJ1-4; D not certain. Germline CDR1 LNHDA, CDR2 SQIVND (reference sequence). The CDR3 spans 13 residues. The V end was cut by 1 base, the J end by 15 bases, with 15 bases between. CDR3 bases: TGTGCCAGTAGTATAGGTCTGATGCGGGCTTTGTTTTTT. This sequence encodes CASSIGLMRALFF.